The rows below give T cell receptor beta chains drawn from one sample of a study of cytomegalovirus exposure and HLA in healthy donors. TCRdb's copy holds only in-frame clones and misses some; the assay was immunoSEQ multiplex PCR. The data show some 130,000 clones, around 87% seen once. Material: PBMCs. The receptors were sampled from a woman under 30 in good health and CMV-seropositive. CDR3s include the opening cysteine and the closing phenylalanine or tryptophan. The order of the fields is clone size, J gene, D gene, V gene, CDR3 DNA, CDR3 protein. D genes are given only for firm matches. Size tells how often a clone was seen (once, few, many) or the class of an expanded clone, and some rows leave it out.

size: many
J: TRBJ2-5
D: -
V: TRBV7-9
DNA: TGTGCCAGCAGCTTTCGCCCGGAGGGGTACCAAGAGACCCAGTACTTC
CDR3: CASSFRPEGYQETQYF

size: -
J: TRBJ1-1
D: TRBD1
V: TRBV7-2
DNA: TGTGCCAGCAGCCGACGGACAGGGTGGGACACTGAAGCTTTCTTT
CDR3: CASSRRTGWDTEAFF

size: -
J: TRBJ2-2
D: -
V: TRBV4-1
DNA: TGCGCCAGCAGCCAATTTAGCGGAACGAACACCGGGGAGCTGTTTTTT
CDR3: CASSQFSGTNTGELFF

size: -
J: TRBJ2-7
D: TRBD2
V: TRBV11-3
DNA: TGTGCCAGCAGCACCATTGGGACTAGCGGGAGGTACGAGCAGTACTTC
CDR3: CASSTIGTSGRYEQYF

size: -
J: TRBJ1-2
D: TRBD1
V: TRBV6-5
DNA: TGTGCCAGCAGGACAGGGGGCGTGAATATTGGCTACACCTTC
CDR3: CASRTGGVNIGYTF

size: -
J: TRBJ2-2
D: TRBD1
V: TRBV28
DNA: TGTGCCAGCAGTGGACAGGGGGCGAATGTCTTCTCCGGGGAGCTGTTTTTT
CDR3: CASSGQGANVFSGELFF

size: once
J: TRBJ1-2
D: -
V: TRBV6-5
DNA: TGTGCCAGCAGTTACGACAGCCACTATGGCTACACCTTC
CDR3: CASSYDSHYGYTF

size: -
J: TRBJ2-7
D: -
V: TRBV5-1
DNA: TGCGCCAGCAGGACCGGGACAACGACCTTCTCCTACGAGCAGTACTTC
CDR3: CASRTGTTTFSYEQYF

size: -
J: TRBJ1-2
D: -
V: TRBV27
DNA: TGTGCCAGCACCCACTGGGGGGGGGCCGATGGCTACACCTTC
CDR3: CASTHWGGADGYTF

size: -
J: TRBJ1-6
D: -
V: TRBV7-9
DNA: TGTGCCAGCAGCTTAGGCCGGGTGGACGGACTATCACCCCTCCACTTT
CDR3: CASSLGRVDGLSPLHF

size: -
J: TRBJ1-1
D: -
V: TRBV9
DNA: TGTGCCAGCAGCGTACGCACCGAGGGCCCTGAAGCTTTCTTT
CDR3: CASSVRTEGPEAFF

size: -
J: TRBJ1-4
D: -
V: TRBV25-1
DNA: TGTGCCAGCAGTGTTCCCGGGGAAGAAAAACTGTTTTTT
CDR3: CASSVPGEEKLFF

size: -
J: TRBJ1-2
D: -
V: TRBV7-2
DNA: TGTGCCAGCAGTCCAGGGCTTTGGGGCTACACCTTC
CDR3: CASSPGLWGYTF

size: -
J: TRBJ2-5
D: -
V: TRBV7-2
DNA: TGTGCCAGCAGCCCTCTAGCTCGGGAGACCCAGTACTTC
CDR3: CASSPLARETQYF

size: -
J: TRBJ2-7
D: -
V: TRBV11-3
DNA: TGTGCCAGCAGCTTAGGGGCGGGGACCTACGAGCAGTACTTC
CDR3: CASSLGAGTYEQYF

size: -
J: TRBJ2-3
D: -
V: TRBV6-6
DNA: TGTGCCAGCGAACTAGGCATCAGGGGTCCGCAGTATTTT
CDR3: CASELGIRGPQYF

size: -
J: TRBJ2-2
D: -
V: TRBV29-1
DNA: TGCAGCGTTCCGGGACTTACTGGGACCGGGGAGCTGTTTTTT
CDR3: CSVPGLTGTGELFF

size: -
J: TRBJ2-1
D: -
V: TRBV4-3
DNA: TGCGCCAGCAGCCTCAGGGGAATCTCCAATGAGCAGTTCTTC
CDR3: CASSLRGISNEQFF

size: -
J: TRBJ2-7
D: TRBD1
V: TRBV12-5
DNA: TGTGCTAGTGGTTTGGAACAGGGGGCAAGCGAGCAGTACTTC
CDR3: CASGLEQGASEQYF

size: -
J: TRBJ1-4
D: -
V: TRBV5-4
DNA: TGTGCCAGCAGCTTGGGACTCCCTGCAACTAATGAAAAACTGTTTTTT
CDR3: CASSLGLPATNEKLFF

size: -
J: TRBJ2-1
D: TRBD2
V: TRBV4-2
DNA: TGTGCCAGCAGCCAACCACCCTTGGGCGGGAGGGGCTACAATGAGCAGTTCTTC
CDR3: CASSQPPLGGRGYNEQFF

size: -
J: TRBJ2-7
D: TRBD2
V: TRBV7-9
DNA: TGTGCCAGCAGCCCGGGGGGTTACGAGCAGTACTTC
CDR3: CASSPGGYEQYF

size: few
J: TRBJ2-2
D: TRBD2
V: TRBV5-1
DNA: TGCGCCAGCAGCTTGGAAGTAGCGGGAGTATCCGGGGAGCTGTTTTTT
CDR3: CASSLEVAGVSGELFF

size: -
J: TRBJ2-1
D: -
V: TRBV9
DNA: TGTGCCAGCAGCGTAGGCCGCGGCGATGAGCAGTTCTTC
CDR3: CASSVGRGDEQFF

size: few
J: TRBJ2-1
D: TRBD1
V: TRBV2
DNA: TGTGCCAGCAGGAGCCAGGGGGCCTCCTACAATGAGCAGTTCTTC
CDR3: CASRSQGASYNEQFF

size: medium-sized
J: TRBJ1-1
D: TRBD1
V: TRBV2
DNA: TGTGCCAGCAGTGAATCCATGGGACAGGGGCCGAACACTGAAGCTTTCTTT
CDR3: CASSESMGQGPNTEAFF

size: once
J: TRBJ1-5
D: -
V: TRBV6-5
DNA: TGTGCCAGCAGTTACGGCTTCAATCAGCCCCAGCATTTT
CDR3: CASSYGFNQPQHF

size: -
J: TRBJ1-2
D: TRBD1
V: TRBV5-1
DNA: TGCGCCAGCGGTGACAGGGGGCTACCCAACTATGGCTACACCTTC
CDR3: CASGDRGLPNYGYTF

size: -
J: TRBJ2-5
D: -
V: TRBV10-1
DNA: TGCGCCAGCAGCCCGGTAGGGGGAGGGCAAGAGACCCAGTACTTC
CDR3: CASSPVGGGQETQYF

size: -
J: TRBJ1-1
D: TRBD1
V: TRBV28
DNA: TGTGCCAGCAGTACAGGGGTCGGGAACACTGAAGCTTTCTTT
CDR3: CASSTGVGNTEAFF

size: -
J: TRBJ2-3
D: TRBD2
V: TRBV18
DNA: TGTGCCAGCTCACCACTCGGACTAGCGGGGGTAGGGGGAAGAGATACGCAGTATTTT
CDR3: CASSPLGLAGVGGRDTQYF

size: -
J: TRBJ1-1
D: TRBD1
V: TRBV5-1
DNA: TGCGCCAGCAGCTCCGGCCAGGGGGCGTTGGGCACTGAAGCTTTCTTT
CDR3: CASSSGQGALGTEAFF

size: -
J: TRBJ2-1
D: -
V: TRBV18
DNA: TGTGCCAGCTCACGTCGACAGGACGGGAACAATGAGCAGTTCTTC
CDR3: CASSRRQDGNNEQFF

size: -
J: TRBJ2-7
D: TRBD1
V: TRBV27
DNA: TGTGCCAGCAGTTTTGGGACAGGGCCATACGAGCAGTACTTC
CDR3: CASSFGTGPYEQYF

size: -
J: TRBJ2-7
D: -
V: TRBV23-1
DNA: TGCGCCAGCAGTCAGAGGGGGAGCTCCTACGAGCAGTACTTC
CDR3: CASSQRGSSYEQYF

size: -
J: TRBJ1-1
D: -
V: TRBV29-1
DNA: TGCAGCGTAGCTCATTTGAACACTGAAGCTTTCTTT
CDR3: CSVAHLNTEAFF